A single sample gave rise to the 27 T cell receptor beta chains below, sequenced in a study of blood T cell repertoires in COVID-19. Sequenced by immunoSEQ multiplex PCR; TCRdb stores in-frame clones only, minus some. The sample includes roughly 98,000 clones, about 81% of them seen just once. Sequenced sample: peripheral blood. The origin of the receptors is a human donor in a cohort sampled during active COVID-19.

The genes are TRBV7-2 and TRBJ1-2, with TRBD1 matching 12 bases. Germline V gene sequence: CDR1 SGHTA, CDR2 FQGNSA. J was trimmed by 7 bases and V by 3 bases; bases with no gene match: 6. CDR3 length: 15 residues. CDR3 amino acids: CASSFYGTGGGGYTF. The CDR3 coding sequence is TGTGCCAGCAGCTTCTACGGGACAGGGGGCGGTGGCTACACCTTC.

This clone was observed many times. This specimen includes other DNA sequences encoding the same CDR3. The chain joins TRBV28 to TRBJ1-4; 8 nucleotides match TRBD1. CDR3 length: 15 amino acids. V was pared by 4 bases and J by 3 bases, with 4 bases of the junction left unmatched. The V gene's germline CDR1 is MDHEN and CDR2 SYDVKM. The CDR3, as DNA: TGTGCCAGCAGTTCCCAGGGGGCCGCTAATGAAAAACTGTTTTTT. This sequence encodes CASSSQGAANEKLFF.

This rearrangement joins TRBV10-1 to TRBJ2-3; 9 bases agree with TRBD2. The V and J ends lost 3 bases and 4 bases, in that order; junction bases with no gene match: 5. The CDR3 has 15 amino acids. Germline lookup yields CDR1 WNHNN and CDR2 SYGVQD (reference sequence). Here the CDR3 reads CASSEGLANSDTQYF. The CDR3 nucleotides read TGCGCCAGCAGTGAAGGACTAGCGAACTCAGATACGCAGTATTTT.

J is TRBJ1-2 and V is TRBV7-3; no clear D. Looked up from germline, CDR1 is SGHTA and CDR2 is FQGTGA. V dropped 0 bases and J dropped 8 bases, with 16 bases sitting between them. The CDR3 has 15 amino acids. Written as DNA, the CDR3 is TGTGCCAGCAGCTTAACGGCGGGCCGTCTATCGGGCTACACCTTC. Encoded protein: CASSLTAGRLSGYTF.

The chain has TRBV4-1 and TRBJ1-1; D unresolved. This CDR3 comprises 16 residues. Germline CDR1 reads MGHRA; CDR2 reads YSYEKL. Trimming left V 0 bases short and J 3 bases short, with 14 bases between. The CDR3 DNA reads as TGCGCCAGCAGCCAAGATTGGAGAGGGCGGTACACTGAAGCTTTCTTT. The encoded protein is CASSQDWRGRYTEAFF.

The chain recombines TRBV4-3 with TRBJ1-1; weak D call: TRBD1 (6 bases). The V end lost 0 bases, the J end lost 5 bases, and 13 bases lay between the germline ends. The CDR3 is made up of 15 amino acids. The germline CDR1 and CDR2 sequences are LGHNA and YSLEER. CDR3: CASSQDVRGGTEAFF. The CDR3 coding sequence is TGCGCCAGCAGCCAAGACGTAAGGGGGGGTACTGAAGCTTTCTTT.

Only one count was recorded for this clone. The V call is TRBV5-1, the J call TRBJ1-1, with D unresolved. CDR3 length: 15 amino acids. Germline CDR1 is SGHRS and CDR2 is YFSETQ. The V end was cut by 0 bases, the J end by 5 bases, with 14 bases between. The CDR3 nucleotides read TGCGCCAGCAGCTTGGCACCGGGATCGAAAACTGAAGCTTTCTTT. Its protein product is CASSLAPGSKTEAFF.

The J gene is TRBJ1-4, the V gene TRBV6-6; no clear D. Per the germline V gene, CDR1 is MNHNY and CDR2 is SVGAGI (reference sequence). Trimming stripped 7 bases from V and 5 bases from J, with 8 bases between. The CDR3 has 12 residues. The CDR3 DNA reads as TGTGCCAGCAACAATCCAAATGAAAAACTGTTTTTT. Translation: CASNNPNEKLFF.

The chain joins TRBV30 to TRBJ2-3; TRBD2 agrees at 10 bases. The CDR3 runs to 17 residues. With 2 bases clipped from V and 2 bases from J, the junction kept 10 bases outside the gene matches. The germline gives CDR1 GTSNPN, CDR2 SVGIG (reference sequence). The CDR3 spells CAWSRPGLAEPTDTQYF. The CDR3, as DNA: TGTGCCTGGAGTAGACCAGGACTAGCGGAGCCCACAGATACGCAGTATTTT.

This rearrangement joins TRBV6-5 to TRBJ1-5; D gene unclear. Trimming removed 0 bases at V and 11 bases at J, with 14 bases between. Germline lookup yields CDR1 MNHEY and CDR2 SVGAGI. CDR3 length equals 14 residues. As DNA, the CDR3 is TGTGCCAGCAGTTACTCGGCAGGCCCATGGGCCCAGCATTTT. Translating gives CASSYSAGPWAQHF.

The count of this clone is one. J is TRBJ2-7 and V is TRBV13; 8 bases line up with TRBD1. V gave up 5 bases and J gave up 5 bases; unmatched junction bases: 8. Germline V gene lookup returns CDR1 PRHDT and CDR2 FYEKMQ (reference sequence). The CDR3 is 14 residues long. In DNA, the CDR3 is TGTGCCAGCAGCGCCCCCTCGGACAGGGACGAGCAGTACTTC. It yields the protein CASSAPSDRDEQYF.

V and J are TRBV25-1 and TRBJ2-5; 7 bases align to TRBD2. V lost 2 bases, J lost 3 bases, and 3 bases stayed unmatched. The CDR3 runs 14 residues. Germline V gives CDR1 MGHDK, CDR2 SYGVNS. The CDR3 DNA follows: TGTGCCAGCAGTGAACTAGGGAGGGAAGAGACCCAGTACTTC. Its protein is CASSELGREETQYF.

This clone has more than one count but fewer than ten. The chain has TRBV27 and TRBJ2-1, with 10 bases matching TRBD1. The ends lost 8 bases at V and 3 bases at J; junction bases unmatched: 4. Germline loops: CDR1 MNHEY, CDR2 SMNVEV (reference sequence). This CDR3 has 14 amino acids. This CDR3 is CASSGDRGYNEQFF. The DNA for the CDR3 is TGTGCCAGCTCTGGGGACAGGGGCTACAATGAGCAGTTCTTC.

The chain uses TRBV10-1 and TRBJ1-1; 10 bases fit TRBD1. This CDR3 has 14 residues. V was clipped by 3 bases and J by 7 bases; unmatched bases: 5. Per the germline V gene, CDR1 is WNHNN and CDR2 is SYGVQD (reference sequence). The chain's CDR3 is CASSDGTGEFEAFF. Here the CDR3 DNA reads TGCGCCAGCAGTGACGGGACAGGGGAATTTGAAGCTTTCTTT.

CDR3 in amino acids: CASSPRVIGEKLFF. The CDR3 DNA follows: TGTGCCAGTAGCCCCAGGGTTATTGGTGAAAAACTGTTTTTT. This chain joins TRBV19 and TRBJ1-4; TRBD1 might be the D (5 bases). This CDR3 region has 14 residues. Trimming took off 6 bases at V and 7 bases at J, with 15 bases between the two ends. Germline V lookup: CDR1 LNHDA, CDR2 SQIVND (reference sequence).

The rearrangement uses TRBV5-1 and TRBJ2-3; no definite D call. V was shortened by 0 bases and J by 6 bases, with 14 bases between the two germline ends. Germline assignment: CDR1 SGHRS and CDR2 YFSETQ. The CDR3 is 15 amino acids. CDR3 sequence: CASSLDLYPPDTQYF. The CDR3 DNA is TGCGCCAGCAGCTTGGACTTATACCCCCCTGATACGCAGTATTTT.

The chain employs TRBV7-9 and TRBJ1-5, with D hard to call. Germline CDR1 reads SEHNR; CDR2 reads FQNEAQ (reference sequence). The V end lost 1 base, the J end lost 6 bases, and 10 bases lay between the germline ends. The CDR3 runs to 14 residues. Here the CDR3 reads CASSLGGWGQPQHF. The CDR3 region has the DNA TGTGCCAGCAGCTTAGGAGGGTGGGGTCAGCCCCAGCATTTT.

This clone was detected only a few times. The chain links TRBV7-9 to TRBJ2-3; weak D call: TRBD2 (6 bases). Germline V gene sequence: CDR1 SEHNR, CDR2 FQNEAQ (reference sequence). Between the trimmed V and J ends, which lost 1 base and 5 bases, there was a span of 7 bases. The CDR3 loop spans 13 amino acids. CDR3 residues: CASSLGGLDTQYF. DNA for the CDR3: TGTGCCAGCAGCTTAGGGGGACTAGATACGCAGTATTTT.

This clone came up once. V usage is TRBV11-3 and J usage is TRBJ1-5, with 11 bases that match TRBD1. This CDR3 spans 17 amino acids. Germline-derived CDR1 and CDR2 are SGHNT and YENEEA. V was pared by 4 bases and J by 6 bases, with 11 bases of the junction left unmatched. CDR3 protein: CASSSWGPGTGGQPQHF. The DNA of the CDR3 is TGTGCCAGCAGCTCCTGGGGTCCCGGGACAGGGGGTCAGCCCCAGCATTTT.

CDR3 sequence reads: CASSSGLAGGNEQFF. CDR3 DNA: TGCGCCAGCAGCTCCGGACTAGCGGGGGGGAATGAGCAGTTCTTC. The chain joins TRBV5-1 to TRBJ2-1; 15 nucleotides align to TRBD2. Germline V CDR1 and CDR2: SGHRS, YFSETQ. V was clipped by 3 bases and J by 7 bases; unmatched bases: 2. The CDR3 spans 15 residues.

This chain connects TRBV5-1 to TRBJ2-2, with unresolved D. Trimming took 0 bases from V and 6 from J, leaving 6 bases between them. CDR1 is SGHRS, CDR2 YFSETQ, per germline. The CDR3 loop spans 13 amino acids. This CDR3 is CASSLVVAGELFF. The DNA for the CDR3 is TGCGCCAGCAGCTTGGTAGTGGCCGGGGAGCTGTTTTTT.

The chain is built from TRBV6-2 or TRBV6-3 and TRBJ2-5; TRBD2 matches 8 bases. This CDR3 spans 15 amino acids. Looked up from germline, CDR1 is MNHEY and CDR2 is SVGEGT. V gave up 5 bases and J gave up 5 bases; unmatched junction bases: 10. CDR3 loop: CASSAGRGARETQYF. DNA of the CDR3: TGTGCCAGCAGTGCTGGGCGGGGGGCCCGGGAGACCCAGTACTTC.

V is TRBV24-1 and J is TRBJ2-2, with a weak D call TRBD2 (6 bases). V was shortened by 3 bases and J by 3 bases, with 13 bases between the two germline ends. Germline V lookup: CDR1 KGHDR, CDR2 SFDVKD. This CDR3 has 16 amino acids. The CDR3 loop is CATSDRSAGYTGELFF. Here the CDR3 DNA reads TGTGCCACCAGTGATCGTTCCGCGGGGTACACCGGGGAGCTGTTTTTT.

The rearrangement joins TRBV4-2 to TRBJ1-4, with 7 bases identical to TRBD1. Germline CDR1 LGHNA, CDR2 YNFKEQ. V lost 1 base and J lost 8; bases outside the gene matches: 13. This CDR3 contains 17 residues. The CDR3 DNA reads as TGTGCCAGCAGCCAAGGAAGGAGTGGGCAGGGGGGAGAAAAACTGTTTTTT. The encoded protein is CASSQGRSGQGGEKLFF.

V usage is TRBV2 and J usage is TRBJ1-1; 8 positions agree with TRBD1. The length of the CDR3 is 16 residues. Germline V lookup: CDR1 SNHLY, CDR2 FYNNEI. V shed 6 bases and J 1 base; nucleotides not matched to a gene: 10. The CDR3 DNA is TGTGCCAGCAGCTTAGGACAGGGTCGAACGAACACTGAAGCTTTCTTT. It yields the protein CASSLGQGRTNTEAFF.

This clone was recorded only once. The chain recombines TRBV4-1 with TRBJ1-1, with D perhaps TRBD1 (5 bases). V was trimmed by 0 bases and J by 11 bases, leaving 13 bases between them. This CDR3 comprises 13 residues. Germline CDR1 reads MGHRA; CDR2 reads YSYEKL. The CDR3 DNA sequence: TGCGCCAGCAGCCAAGAGGGCAGGGCCACTGCTTTCTTT. Amino acids: CASSQEGRATAFF.

The chain employs TRBV7-3 and TRBJ2-3, with TRBD1 identical over 7 bases. Germline assignment: CDR1 SGHTA and CDR2 FQGTGA. The CDR3 is made up of 12 amino acids. The V gene end was trimmed by 4 bases and the J gene end by 10 bases; junction bases not matched to a gene: 5. CDR3 in amino acids: CASSSRQGAQYF. DNA for the CDR3: TGTGCCAGCAGCTCCCGCCAGGGGGCGCAGTATTTT. The full variable domain, in which reference TRBV7-3 and TRBJ2-3 provide the parts outside the CDR3, is GAGVSQTPSNKVTEKGKYVELRCDPISGHTALYWYRQSLGQGPEFLIYFQGTGAADDSGLPNDRFFAVRPEGSVSTLKIQRTERGDSAVYLCASSSRQGAQYFGPGTRLTVL.